The clone carrying this T cell receptor (beta chain) was picked up a small number of times. Its cognate antigen is unknown. This sample was included in a study of T-cell reconstitution after alpha-beta-depleted transplantation in children. The study, taken as a whole, reports: Reported findings indicate that, about two months after transplant, alpha-beta T cells came from several hundred expanded clones, which were derived from non-depleted graft cells. Surviving recipient T cells and thymic progenitors produced the high day-60 TCRbeta diversity seen in some patients.

Preparation of the TCRbeta library was carried out with unique molecular identifiers. MiXCR, run by TCRdb on the PCR reads, gives a single entry per CDR3 protein. The sample comprises approximately 99,000 distinct CDR3 sequences, approximately 6.9% of which are singletons, and roughly 25% rests with the top ten. The CDR3 runs to 12 residues. V gave up 3 bases and J gave up 5 bases, with 7 bases separating them. Germline V lookup: CDR1 ENHRY, CDR2 SYGVKD. This TCR came from a male patient aged 2-15 years who had a stem cell transplant for acute lymphoblastic leukemia, so the T cells may come from the graft donor. The rearrangement joins TRBV10-3 to TRBJ1-1; the D gene is possibly TRBD1 (6 bases). The sample consisted of PBMCs, mostly from graft donor cells, taken 360 days after TCRalphabeta/CD19-depleted stem cell transplant. CDR3 sequence reads: CAISERGTEAFF. CDR3 nucleotide sequence: TGTGCCATCAGTGAAAGGGGGACTGAAGCTTTCTTT.